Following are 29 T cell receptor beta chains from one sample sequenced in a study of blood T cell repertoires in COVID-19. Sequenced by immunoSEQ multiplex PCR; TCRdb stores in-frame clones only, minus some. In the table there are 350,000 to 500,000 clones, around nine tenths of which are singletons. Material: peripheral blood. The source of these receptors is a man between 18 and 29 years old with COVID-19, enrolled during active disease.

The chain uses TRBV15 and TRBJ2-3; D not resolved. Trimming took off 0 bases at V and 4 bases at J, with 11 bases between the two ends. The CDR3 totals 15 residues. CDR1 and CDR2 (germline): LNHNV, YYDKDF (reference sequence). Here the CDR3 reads CATSRDGRKADTQYF. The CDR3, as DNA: TGTGCCACCAGCAGAGACGGCAGGAAGGCAGATACGCAGTATTTT.

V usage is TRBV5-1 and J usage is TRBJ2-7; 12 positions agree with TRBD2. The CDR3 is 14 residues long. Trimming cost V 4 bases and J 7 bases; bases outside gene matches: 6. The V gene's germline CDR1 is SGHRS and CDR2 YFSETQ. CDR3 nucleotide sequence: TGCGCCAGCAGCCCGAGGACTAGCGGGAATGAGCAGTACTTC. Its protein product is CASSPRTSGNEQYF. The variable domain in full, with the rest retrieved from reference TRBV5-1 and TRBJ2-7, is KAGVTQTPRYLIKTRGQQVTLSCSPISGHRSVSWYQQTPGQGLQFLFEYFSETQRNKGNFPGRFSGRQFSNSRSEMNVSTLELGDSALYLCASSPRTSGNEQYFGPGTRLTVT.

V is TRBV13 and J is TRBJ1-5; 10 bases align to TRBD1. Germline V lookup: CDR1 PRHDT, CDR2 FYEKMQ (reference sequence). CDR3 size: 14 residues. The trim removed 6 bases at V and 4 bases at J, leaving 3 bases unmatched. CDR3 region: CASSAGQGNQPQHF. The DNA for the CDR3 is TGTGCCAGCAGTGCGGGACAGGGGAATCAGCCCCAGCATTTT.

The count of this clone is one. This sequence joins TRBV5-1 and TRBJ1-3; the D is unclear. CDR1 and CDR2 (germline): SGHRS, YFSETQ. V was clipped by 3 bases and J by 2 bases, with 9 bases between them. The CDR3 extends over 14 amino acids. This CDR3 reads CASSSDGAGNTIYF. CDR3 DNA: TGCGCCAGCAGCTCGGACGGGGCTGGAAACACCATATATTTT.

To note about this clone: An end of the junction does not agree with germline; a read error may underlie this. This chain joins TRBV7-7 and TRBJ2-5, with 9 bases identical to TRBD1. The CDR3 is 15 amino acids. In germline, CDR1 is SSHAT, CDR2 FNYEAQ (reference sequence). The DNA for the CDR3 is TGTGCTAGCAGCTTAGGACCGACAGGGGGTGAGACCCAGTACTTC. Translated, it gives CASSLGPTGGETQYF.

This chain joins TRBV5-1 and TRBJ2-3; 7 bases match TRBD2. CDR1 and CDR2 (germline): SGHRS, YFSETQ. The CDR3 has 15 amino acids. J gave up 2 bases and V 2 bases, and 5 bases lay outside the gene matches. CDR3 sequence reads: CASSFRDYNTDTQYF. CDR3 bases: TGCGCCAGCAGCTTCCGGGACTACAACACAGATACGCAGTATTTT. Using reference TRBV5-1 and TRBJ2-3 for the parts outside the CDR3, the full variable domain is KAGVTQTPRYLIKTRGQQVTLSCSPISGHRSVSWYQQTPGQGLQFLFEYFSETQRNKGNFPGRFSGRQFSNSRSEMNVSTLELGDSALYLCASSFRDYNTDTQYFGPGTRLTVL.

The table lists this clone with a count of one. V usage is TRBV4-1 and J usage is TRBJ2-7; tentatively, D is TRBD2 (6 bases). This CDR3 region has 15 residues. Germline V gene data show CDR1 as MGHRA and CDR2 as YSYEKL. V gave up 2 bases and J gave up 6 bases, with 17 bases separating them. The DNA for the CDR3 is TGCGCCAGCAGCCAACTGGGATCCCGGGGAGGCGAGCAGTACTTC. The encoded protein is CASSQLGSRGGEQYF.

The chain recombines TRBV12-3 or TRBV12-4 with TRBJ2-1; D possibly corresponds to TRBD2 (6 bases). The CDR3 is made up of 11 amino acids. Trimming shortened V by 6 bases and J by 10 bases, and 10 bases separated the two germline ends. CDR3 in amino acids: CASSAAGEQFF. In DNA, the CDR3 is TGTGCCAGCAGCGCTGCGGGAGAGCAGTTCTTC.

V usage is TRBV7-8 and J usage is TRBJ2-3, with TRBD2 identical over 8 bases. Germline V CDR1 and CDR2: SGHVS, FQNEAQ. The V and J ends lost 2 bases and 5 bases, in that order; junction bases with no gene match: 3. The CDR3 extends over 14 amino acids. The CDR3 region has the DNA TGTGCCAGCAGCTTACAGCGGGGGCTAGATACGCAGTATTTT. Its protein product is CASSLQRGLDTQYF. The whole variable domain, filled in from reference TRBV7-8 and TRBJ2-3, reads GAGVSQSPRYKVAKRGQDVALRCDPISGHVSLFWYQQALGQGPEFLTYFQNEAQLDKSGLPSDRFFAERPEGSVSTLKIQRTQQEDSAVYLCASSLQRGLDTQYFGPGTRLTVL.

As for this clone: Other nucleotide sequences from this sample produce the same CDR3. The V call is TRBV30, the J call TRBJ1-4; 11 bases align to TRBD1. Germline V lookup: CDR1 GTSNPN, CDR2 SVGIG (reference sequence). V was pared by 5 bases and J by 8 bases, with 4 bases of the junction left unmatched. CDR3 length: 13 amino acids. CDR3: CAWGTGGNEKLFF. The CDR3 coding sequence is TGTGCCTGGGGGACAGGGGGTAACGAAAAACTGTTTTTT.

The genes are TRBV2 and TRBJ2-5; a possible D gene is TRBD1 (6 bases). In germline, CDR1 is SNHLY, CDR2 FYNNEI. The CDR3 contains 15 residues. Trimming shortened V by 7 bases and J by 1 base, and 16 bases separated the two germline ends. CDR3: CASNPNRASQETQYF. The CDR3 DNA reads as TGTGCCAGCAATCCCAACAGGGCAAGCCAAGAGACCCAGTACTTC.

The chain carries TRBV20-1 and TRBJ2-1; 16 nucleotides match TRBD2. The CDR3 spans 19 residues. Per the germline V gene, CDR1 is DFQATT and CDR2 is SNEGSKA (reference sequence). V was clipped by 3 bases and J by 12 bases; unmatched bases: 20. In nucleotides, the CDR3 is TGCAGTGCTAGTTCCCAAGGGACTAGCGGGAGGGCCCTCTGGTTCGGGCAGTTCTTC. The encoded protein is CSASSQGTSGRALWFGQFF.

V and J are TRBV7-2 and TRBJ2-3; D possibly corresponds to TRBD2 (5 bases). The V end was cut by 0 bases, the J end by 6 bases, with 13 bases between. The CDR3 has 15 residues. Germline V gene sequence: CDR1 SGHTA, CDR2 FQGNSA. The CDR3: CASSLAGQRRDTQYF. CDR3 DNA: TGTGCCAGCAGCTTAGCGGGTCAGCGGAGGGATACGCAGTATTTT.

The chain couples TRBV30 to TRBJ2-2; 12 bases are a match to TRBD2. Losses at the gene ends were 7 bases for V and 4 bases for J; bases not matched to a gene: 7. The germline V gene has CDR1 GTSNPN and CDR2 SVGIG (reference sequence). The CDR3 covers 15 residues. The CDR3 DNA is TGTGCCTCGACTCTAGCGGGAGGGCTCACCGGGGAGCTGTTTTTT. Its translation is CASTLAGGLTGELFF.

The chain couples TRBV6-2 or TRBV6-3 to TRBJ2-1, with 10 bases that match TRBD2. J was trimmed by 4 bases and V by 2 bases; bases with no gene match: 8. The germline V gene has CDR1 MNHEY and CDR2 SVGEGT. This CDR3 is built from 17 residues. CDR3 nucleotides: TGTGCCAGCAGTTACCCTGGGCTAGCGGGAGTATACAATGAGCAGTTCTTC. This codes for CASSYPGLAGVYNEQFF.

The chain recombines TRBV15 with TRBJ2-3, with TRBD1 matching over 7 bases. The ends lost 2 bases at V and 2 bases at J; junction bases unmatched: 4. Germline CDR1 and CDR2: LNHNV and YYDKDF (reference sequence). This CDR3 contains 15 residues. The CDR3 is CATSRHTGVTDTQYF. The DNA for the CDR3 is TGTGCCACCAGCAGACACACAGGGGTCACAGATACGCAGTATTTT.

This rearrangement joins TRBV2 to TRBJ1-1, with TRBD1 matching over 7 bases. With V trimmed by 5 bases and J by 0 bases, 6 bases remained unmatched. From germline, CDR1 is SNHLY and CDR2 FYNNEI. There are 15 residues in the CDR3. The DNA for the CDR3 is TGTGCCAGCAGTAGGCAGGGGGGCATGAACACTGAAGCTTTCTTT. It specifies CASSRQGGMNTEAFF.

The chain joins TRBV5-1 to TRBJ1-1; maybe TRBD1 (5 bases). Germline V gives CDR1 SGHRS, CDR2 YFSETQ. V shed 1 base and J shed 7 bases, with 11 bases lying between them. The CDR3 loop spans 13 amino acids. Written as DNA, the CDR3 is TGCGCCAGCAGCTTGCGCAGGGATGATGAAGCTTTCTTT. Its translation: CASSLRRDDEAFF.

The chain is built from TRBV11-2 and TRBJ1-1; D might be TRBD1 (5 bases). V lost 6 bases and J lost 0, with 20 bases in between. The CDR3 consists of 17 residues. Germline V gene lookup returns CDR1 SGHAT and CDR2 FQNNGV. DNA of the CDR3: TGTGCCAGCAGTTCTCCCCTAAGTAGACAGATGAACACTGAAGCTTTCTTT. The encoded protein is CASSSPLSRQMNTEAFF.

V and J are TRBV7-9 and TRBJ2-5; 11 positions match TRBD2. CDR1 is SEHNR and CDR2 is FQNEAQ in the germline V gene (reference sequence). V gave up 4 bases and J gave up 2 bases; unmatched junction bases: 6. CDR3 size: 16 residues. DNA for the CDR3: TGTGCCAGCAGCTCTACACTAGCGGGGGTACAAGAGACCCAGTACTTC. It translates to CASSSTLAGVQETQYF.

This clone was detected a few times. CDR3 coding DNA: TGTGCCAGCAGTAACCGGGACAACTCCTACGAGCAGTACTTC. Translation gives CASSNRDNSYEQYF. V gene TRBV6-5 combines with J gene TRBJ2-7, with a tentative D call TRBD1 (6 bases). CDR3 length: 14 residues. In germline, CDR1 is MNHEY, CDR2 SVGAGI. V lost 5 bases to trimming and J lost 0 bases, with 11 bases between them.

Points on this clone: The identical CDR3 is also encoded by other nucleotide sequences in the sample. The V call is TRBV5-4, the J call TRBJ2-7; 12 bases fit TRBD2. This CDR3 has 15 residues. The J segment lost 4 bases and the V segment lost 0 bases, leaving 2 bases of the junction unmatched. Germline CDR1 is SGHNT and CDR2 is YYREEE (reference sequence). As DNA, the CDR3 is TGTGCCAGCAGCTTGGGTCTAGCGGGAGGGTACGAGCAGTACTTC. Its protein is CASSLGLAGGYEQYF.

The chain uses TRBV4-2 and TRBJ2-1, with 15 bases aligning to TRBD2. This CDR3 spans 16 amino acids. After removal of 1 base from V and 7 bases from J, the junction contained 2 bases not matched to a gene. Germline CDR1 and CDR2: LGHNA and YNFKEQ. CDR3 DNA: TGTGCCAGCAGCCAAGGCGGGACTAGCGGGAGGAATGAGCAGTTCTTC. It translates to CASSQGGTSGRNEQFF.

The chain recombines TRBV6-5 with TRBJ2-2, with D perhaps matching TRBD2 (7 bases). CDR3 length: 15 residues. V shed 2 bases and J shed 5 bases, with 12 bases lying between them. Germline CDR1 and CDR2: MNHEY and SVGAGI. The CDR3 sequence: CASSYGGASTGELFF. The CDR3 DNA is TGTGCCAGCAGTTACGGGGGGGCGTCGACCGGGGAGCTGTTTTTT.

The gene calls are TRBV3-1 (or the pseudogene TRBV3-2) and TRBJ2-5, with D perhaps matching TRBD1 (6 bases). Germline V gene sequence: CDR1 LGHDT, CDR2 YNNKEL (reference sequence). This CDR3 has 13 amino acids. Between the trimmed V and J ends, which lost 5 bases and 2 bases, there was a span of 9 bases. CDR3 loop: CASSEGQQETQYF. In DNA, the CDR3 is TGTGCCAGCAGCGAAGGACAGCAAGAGACCCAGTACTTC.

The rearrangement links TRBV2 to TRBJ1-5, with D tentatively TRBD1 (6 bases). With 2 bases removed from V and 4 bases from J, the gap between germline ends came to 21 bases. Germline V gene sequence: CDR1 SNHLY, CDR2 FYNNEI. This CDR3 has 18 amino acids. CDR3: CASSERVRAQGRNQPQHF. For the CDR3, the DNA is TGTGCCAGCAGTGAACGAGTTCGGGCACAGGGTCGAAATCAGCCCCAGCATTTT.

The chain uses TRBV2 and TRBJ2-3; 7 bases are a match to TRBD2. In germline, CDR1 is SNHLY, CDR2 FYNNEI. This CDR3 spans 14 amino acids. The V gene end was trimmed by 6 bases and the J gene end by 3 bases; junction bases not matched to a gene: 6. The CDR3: CASRPGLSTDTQYF. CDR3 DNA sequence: TGTGCCAGCAGGCCGGGACTATCAACAGATACGCAGTATTTT.

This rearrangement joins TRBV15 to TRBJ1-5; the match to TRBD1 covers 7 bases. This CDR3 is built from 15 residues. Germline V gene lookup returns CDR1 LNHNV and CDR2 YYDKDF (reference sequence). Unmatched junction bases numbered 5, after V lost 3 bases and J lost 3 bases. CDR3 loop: CATSSRGQNNQPQHF. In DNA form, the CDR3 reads TGTGCCACCAGCAGCAGGGGACAGAACAATCAGCCCCAGCATTTT.

The CDR3 protein is CASSPQSQGFGYNSPLHF. In nucleotides, the CDR3 is TGCGCCAGCAGCCCACAGTCCCAGGGGTTTGGCTATAATTCACCCCTCCACTTT. The rearrangement links TRBV4-1 to TRBJ1-6; possible D gene TRBD1, 6 bases. Looked up from germline, CDR1 is MGHRA and CDR2 is YSYEKL. The CDR3 runs to 18 residues. Between the trimmed V and J ends, which lost 4 bases and 3 bases, there was a span of 19 bases.